This is a list of T cell receptor beta chains from one sample in a study of cytomegalovirus exposure and HLA in healthy donors. Method: immunoSEQ multiplex PCR; TCRdb's copy keeps in-frame clones and lacks some. Altogether approximately 110,000 clones are present, 78% being singletons, with the ten largest covering around 4%. The specimen sequenced was PBMCs. These receptor sequences come from a man aged 35-49 years in good health and CMV-seronegative. Each CDR3 is given with its conserved first and last residue. The order of the fields is clone size, V gene, J gene, D gene, CDR3 protein, CDR3 DNA. D genes are given only for firm matches. Size values are once, few and many counts, or a class for expanded clones, and some rows have none.

abundance: .
v_gene: TRBV19
j_gene: TRBJ1-1
d_gene: .
CDR3aa: CASSDRPGRGEAFF
CDR3nt: TGTGCCAGTAGTGACCGCCCGGGAAGAGGAGAAGCTTTCTTT

abundance: .
v_gene: TRBV5-1
j_gene: TRBJ1-5
d_gene: .
CDR3aa: CASSLEGEDQPQHF
CDR3nt: TGCGCCAGCAGCTTGGAGGGAGAAGATCAGCCCCAGCATTTT

abundance: .
v_gene: TRBV7-2
j_gene: TRBJ2-7
d_gene: TRBD2
CDR3aa: CASSLFGTSGGSEQYF
CDR3nt: TGTGCCAGCAGCTTATTTGGGACTAGCGGGGGGAGTGAGCAGTACTTC

abundance: .
v_gene: TRBV6-6
j_gene: TRBJ2-1
d_gene: .
CDR3aa: CASVTGDRGYNEQFF
CDR3nt: TGTGCCAGCGTTACAGGCGATAGGGGTTACAATGAGCAGTTCTTC

abundance: once
v_gene: TRBV9
j_gene: TRBJ2-7
d_gene: TRBD1
CDR3aa: CASSPGTGSYEQYF
CDR3nt: TGTGCCAGCAGCCCAGGGACAGGGTCTTACGAGCAGTACTTC

abundance: .
v_gene: TRBV18
j_gene: TRBJ2-3
d_gene: TRBD2
CDR3aa: CASSPPGLGSTDTQYF
CDR3nt: TGTGCCAGCTCACCTCCGGGACTAGGTAGCACAGATACGCAGTATTTT

abundance: .
v_gene: TRBV27
j_gene: TRBJ1-5
d_gene: .
CDR3aa: CASSPIPGILSNQPQHF
CDR3nt: TGTGCCAGCAGCCCCATTCCTGGCATCTTGAGCAATCAGCCCCAGCATTTT

abundance: few
v_gene: TRBV19
j_gene: TRBJ1-4
d_gene: .
CDR3aa: CASSMGGQANEKLFF
CDR3nt: TGTGCCAGTAGTATGGGTGGGCAGGCTAATGAAAAACTGTTTTTT

abundance: .
v_gene: TRBV14
j_gene: TRBJ2-2
d_gene: TRBD1
CDR3aa: CASSHRGHGELFF
CDR3nt: TGTGCCAGCAGCCACAGGGGGCACGGGGAGCTGTTTTTT

abundance: .
v_gene: TRBV4-1
j_gene: TRBJ2-1
d_gene: .
CDR3aa: CASSRGLSYNEQFF
CDR3nt: TGCGCCAGCAGCCGCGGGCTTTCCTACAATGAGCAGTTCTTC

abundance: .
v_gene: TRBV6-6
j_gene: TRBJ2-5
d_gene: TRBD1
CDR3aa: CASSSGTGTGTQYF
CDR3nt: TGTGCCAGCAGTTCGGGAACAGGGACAGGGACCCAGTACTTC

abundance: .
v_gene: TRBV19
j_gene: TRBJ1-1
d_gene: TRBD1
CDR3aa: CASSIQGAVDDTEAFF
CDR3nt: TGTGCCAGTAGTATACAGGGGGCAGTTGATGACACTGAAGCTTTCTTT

abundance: .
v_gene: TRBV5-1
j_gene: TRBJ1-4
d_gene: .
CDR3aa: CASSLSGVGEKLFF
CDR3nt: TGCGCCAGCAGCCTCTCAGGGGTCGGCGAAAAACTGTTTTTT

abundance: .
v_gene: TRBV6-1
j_gene: TRBJ2-2
d_gene: .
CDR3aa: CASSDQTGELFF
CDR3nt: TGTGCCAGCAGTGATCAAACCGGGGAGCTGTTTTTT

abundance: .
v_gene: TRBV4-3
j_gene: TRBJ2-5
d_gene: TRBD2
CDR3aa: CASSQDLGGGAETQYF
CDR3nt: TGCGCCAGCAGCCAAGATCTGGGCGGGGGGGCGGAGACCCAGTACTTC

abundance: .
v_gene: TRBV11-2
j_gene: TRBJ1-1
d_gene: .
CDR3aa: CASSLYTREGTEAFF
CDR3nt: TGTGCCAGCAGCTTGTATACCAGAGAGGGCACTGAAGCTTTCTTT

abundance: few
v_gene: TRBV4-3
j_gene: TRBJ1-2
d_gene: .
CDR3aa: CASSQELGTHYGYTF
CDR3nt: TGCGCCAGCAGCCAAGAATTGGGGACACACTATGGCTACACCTTC

abundance: .
v_gene: TRBV28
j_gene: TRBJ1-2
d_gene: .
CDR3aa: CASNSQSRWYGYTF
CDR3nt: TGTGCCAGCAACAGCCAGTCCAGGTGGTATGGCTACACCTTC